This TCR beta chain was captured in a study of tissue T cells after allogeneic stem cell transplantation. Broader study findings: Anatomically similar tissues had similar TCR repertoires within each patient. Alloreactivity or antigen specificity of tissue TCRs was not determined; some clones might be host cells. Few T cell clones were shared across patients, but motif clusters showed tissue-specific shared signatures.

CDR3 length: 11 residues. Germline CDR1 is GFQATS and CDR2 is STVNSAI. V was clipped by 1 base and J by 3 bases, with 3 bases between them. Note on this clone: Antigen unknown. Mouse names are used for the genes. The read ends 1 residue before the CDR3 terminus; that terminus is restored from the germline J gene.

Sequencing of TCRbeta CDR3 at survey depth gave sequences and template counts. The table came from immunoSEQ multiplex PCR; TCRdb's copy has only in-frame clones and leaves some out. The repertoire consists of approximately 50,000 clones, with about three quarters occurring once and the leading ten covering about 0.55%. What was sequenced was sorted cells pooled from one or two spleens. This chain links TRBV20 with TRBJ1-1; D unclear. This sequence originates from a pool of C57BL/6 mice in good health. The CDR3 DNA, read in part, is TGTGGTGCTAGGGGGGACACAGAAGTCTTC. This encodes CGARGDTEVF. The CDR3 as a whole reads CGARGDTEVFF.